The clone carrying this T cell receptor beta chain was recorded only once. A much larger clone lies a single base off, so this may be a read error. The CDR3 does not close with the conserved phenylalanine or tryptophan, likely indicating a read error. Samples came from axillary lymph nodes draining the breast cancer. The data were obtained in a study of breast tumors, draining lymph nodes, adjacent tissues. TCRdb analysed the multiplex PCR reads with MiXCR anew, one entry per CDR3 protein. The table lists roughly 80,000 distinct CDR3 sequences, roughly 19% of them singletons. Germline loops: CDR1 DFQATT, CDR2 SNEGSKA (reference sequence). This CDR3 contains 13 residues. The ends were cut back, 2 bases at V and 1 base at J, with 8 bases in the middle.

The sequenced material came from axillary lymph node tissue. The TCR originated in a female donor with breast cancer. Some clones in this sample may be carry-over from other donors' samples. The rearrangement uses TRBV20-1 and TRBJ2-5; the D is unclear. CDR3 coding DNA: TGCAGTGCTAGAAGGGTGGGCCAAGAGACCCAGTACTCC. Protein product: CSARRVGQETQYS.